This T cell receptor beta chain was retrieved from a study of T cell responses to AZD1222 COVID-19 vaccine. V lost 0 bases to trimming and J lost 1 base, with 12 bases between them. The germline CDR1 and CDR2 sequences are KGHSH and LQKENI. The CDR3 sequence is 16 residues long. Of note for this clone: Antigen unknown.

Study outcomes and limitations: Recipients of two AZD1222 doses showed rising Spike-specific TCR breadth and depth. As reported, nearly half of all spike-specific TCRs target variant regions that are unmutated.

Here immunoSEQ multiplex PCR was the method, and the copy in TCRdb shows in-frame clones only, minus some. The repertoire holds 85,000 to 90,000 clones, with roughly 89% as singletons. The sequencing here drew on peripheral blood, taken 28 days after the second AZD1222 dose. This TCR derives from an adult who received the AZD1222 COVID-19 vaccine. This chain joins TRBV18 and TRBJ1-1; D not certain. The CDR3 DNA reads TGTGCCAGCTCACCACCGGTCCCACAGACGAACACTGAAGCTTTCTTT. Translation gives CASSPPVPQTNTEAFF. The entire variable domain, with the rest obtained from reference TRBV18 and TRBJ1-1, is as follows: NAGVMQNPRHLVRRRGQEARLRCSPMKGHSHVYWYRQLPEEGLKFMVYLQKENIIDESGMPKERFSAEFPKEGPSILRIQQVVRGDSAAYFCASSPPVPQTNTEAFFGQGTRLTVV.